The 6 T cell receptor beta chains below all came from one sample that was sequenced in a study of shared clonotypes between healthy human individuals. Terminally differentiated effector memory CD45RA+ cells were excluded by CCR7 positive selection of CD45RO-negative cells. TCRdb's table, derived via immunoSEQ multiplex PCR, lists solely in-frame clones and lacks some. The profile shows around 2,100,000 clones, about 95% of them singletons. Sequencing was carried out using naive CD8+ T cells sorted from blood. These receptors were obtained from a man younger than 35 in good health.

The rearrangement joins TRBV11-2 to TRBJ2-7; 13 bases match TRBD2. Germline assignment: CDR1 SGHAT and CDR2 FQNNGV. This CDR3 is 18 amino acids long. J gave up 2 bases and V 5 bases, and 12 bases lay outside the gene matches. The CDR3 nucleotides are TGTGCCAGCAGCACGAGGGGTTTCACTAGCGGGGGGGCCTACGAGCAGTACTTC. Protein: CASSTRGFTSGGAYEQYF.

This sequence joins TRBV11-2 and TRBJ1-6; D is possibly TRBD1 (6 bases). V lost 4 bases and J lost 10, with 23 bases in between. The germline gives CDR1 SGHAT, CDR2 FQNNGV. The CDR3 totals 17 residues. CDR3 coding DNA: TGTGCCAGCAGCTCCGGGACACCGAGGGCCGGGGGATCACCCCTCCACTTT. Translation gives CASSSGTPRAGGSPLHF. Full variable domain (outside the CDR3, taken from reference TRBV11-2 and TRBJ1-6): EAGVAQSPRYKIIEKRQSVAFWCNPISGHATLYWYQQILGQGPKLLIQFQNNGVVDDSQLPKDRFSAERLKGVDSTLKIQPAKLEDSAVYLCASSSGTPRAGGSPLHFGNGTRLTVT.

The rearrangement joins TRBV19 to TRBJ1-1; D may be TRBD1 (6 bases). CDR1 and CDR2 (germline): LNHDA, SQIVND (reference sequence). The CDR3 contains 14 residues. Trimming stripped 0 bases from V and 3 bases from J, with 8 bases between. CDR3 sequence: CASSIEGTHTEAFF. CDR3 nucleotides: TGTGCCAGTAGTATAGAAGGGACACACACTGAAGCTTTCTTT.

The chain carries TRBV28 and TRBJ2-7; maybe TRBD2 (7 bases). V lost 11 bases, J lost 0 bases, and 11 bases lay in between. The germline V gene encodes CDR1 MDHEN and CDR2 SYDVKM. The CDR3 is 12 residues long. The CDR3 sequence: CAGGGSSYEQYF. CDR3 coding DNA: TGTGCCGGGGGGGGCAGCTCCTACGAGCAGTACTTC.

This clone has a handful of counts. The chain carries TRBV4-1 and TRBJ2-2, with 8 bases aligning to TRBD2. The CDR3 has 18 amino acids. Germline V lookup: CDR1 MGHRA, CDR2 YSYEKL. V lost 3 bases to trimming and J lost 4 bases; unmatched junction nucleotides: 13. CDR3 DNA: TGCGCCAGCAGCCACCCCTCCGGGACGGGAGGGATCACCGGGGAGCTGTTTTTT. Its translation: CASSHPSGTGGITGELFF.

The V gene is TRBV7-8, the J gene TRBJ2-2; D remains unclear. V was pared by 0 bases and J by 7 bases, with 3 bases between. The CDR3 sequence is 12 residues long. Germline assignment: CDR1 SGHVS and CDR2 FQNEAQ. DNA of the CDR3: TGTGCCAGCAGCTTAGCGGGCGGGGAGCTGTTTTTT. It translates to CASSLAGGELFF.